This T cell receptor (beta chain) appears in the sequencing data of a study of shared clonotypes between healthy human individuals. Study-wide context: Those who served as donors were a couple of women and a few men between the ages of 18 and 49. Every donor yielded three CD4 naive, three CD4 memory, two CD8 naive and one CD8 memory plate.

The germline V gene encodes CDR1 MRHNA and CDR2 SNTAGT. The V and J ends lost 3 bases and 4 bases respectively, with 9 bases between them. The CDR3 has 13 residues. Using immunoSEQ multiplex PCR, the repertoire was profiled, and TCRdb retains in-frame clones only, with some absent. The sample records around 2,000,000 clones, more than 85% being singletons. CD8 cells regarded as naive lacked CD45RO, were positively chosen for CCR7, and omitted terminally differentiated effector memory CD45RA+ cells. The origin of this receptor is a young man in good health. Some clones in this sample may be carry-over from other donors' samples. The genes are TRBV6-4 and TRBJ1-2; weak D call: TRBD1 (6 bases). Sequenced input: naive CD8+ T cells from PBMCs. Here the CDR3 reads CASSERGTYGYTF. The CDR3 DNA reads as TGTGCCAGCAGTGAAAGGGGGACCTATGGCTACACCTTC.